Sequencing of this T cell receptor beta chain was carried out in a study of blood T cells in healthy people across ages (dated by TCRdb to the mid-2010s). Background for the entire study: In model experiments, template switching captured roughly one uniquely barcoded TCR beta cDNA molecule for every two T cells. The donors were split into four age groups: young (average about 16 years), middle-aged (39), aged (roughly 65) and long-lived (under 90). Age-related changes in TCR beta repertoire diversity were measured in the study by deep sequencing normalized with unique cDNA molecular identifiers. The study analyzed two additional independent replicas of 1 million unique cDNA reads from the same blood draw for two donors, one aged 18 to 30 and one aged 80 or older. To avoid experimental bias, donors of different ages were spread randomly across the sequencing lanes. What the study reported, not specific to this receptor: Compared with the aged group, the long-lived group had more naive CD4+ T cells, fewer expanded clones and increased TCR diversity, a pattern suggesting age selection. The CMV infection status of donors was not known, potentially confounding age-related changes in expanded clonotypes. There was a strong correlation between observed TCR beta diversity and the percentage of naive T cells measured by flow cytometry. Since profiling was done on bulk unsorted PBMCs, naive and antigen-experienced compartments could not be conclusively compared. Estimates of total diversity based on one million sequenced T cells were considered lower bounds and underestimates. As age increased, observed TCR beta diversity per million T cells dropped in a roughly linear way, and a significant reduction was already evident by age 40.

Libraries were built with 5' RACE. TCRdb names Illumina HiSeq 2500 as the instrument used. The second PCR ran for roughly 7 to 11 cycles and used a J-beta primer mix along with a sample-barcoded 5' primer. Each TCR beta cDNA molecule received a unique molecular identifier from a template-switch 5' adaptor carrying 12 random nucleotides. Each sample yielded at least 2.5 million CDR3-containing paired-end reads. First-strand cDNA synthesis was performed from all RNA using the Mint cDNA synthesis kit, with priming by a TRBC-specific oligonucleotide. All cDNA was treated with uracil-DNA glycosylase and then went through a first 18-cycle PCR with the universal primers M1SS and BC2_uni_R. Processing in the source paper ran as follows. For normalization, 1 million high-quality reads were randomly selected from each sample, with every read carrying a distinct molecular identifier. Instead of being binned into consensus sequences, reads with shared molecular identifiers were discarded. CDR3 identification, clonotype clustering and error correction used MiTCR with a Q25 quality threshold and the strictest error-elimination algorithm. A nonparametric unseen species model with Euler transformation was used to estimate a lower bound on total TCR beta diversity. TCRdb reprocessed the public reads (quality trimming at Q25 with fastp, clone calling with MiXCR) and kept in-frame beta chains. CDR3 protein duplicates are merged, each entry listing the most common genes and DNA. What appears here as the V and J calls and clone size reflects TCRdb's work, not the paper's. For this sample the table gives 1.4 million or so distinct CDR3 sequences, of which roughly 43% were detected only once. Less than 5% of the sample is taken by the ten largest.

With respect to this clonotype: Its target antigen remains unknown. The junction differs from germline at one of its ends, possibly a read error.

The donors were 40 or so Caucasian individuals from Russia, aged roughly 6 to 90 years, who were systemically healthy. Ten milliliters of peripheral blood were drawn from each donor into EDTA-treated Vacutainer tubes. Ficoll-Paque density-gradient centrifugation was used to isolate PBMCs, with at least 6.5 million per sample. Total RNA was extracted from PBMCs with Trizol reagent, with at least 6 micrograms obtained per sample. For every donor, flow cytometry on a PBMC aliquot measured the percentage of naive CD45RAhigh/CD27high T cells. The CDR3, cysteine through phenylalanine, is 16 amino acids long. Of all the DNA, just the CDR3 is kept, 48 bases in frame from base 1. CDR1 and CDR2 (SGHAT, FQNNGV) derive from the germline V gene.

Sequenced sample: blood. The sequence links TRBV11-2 to TRBJ2-1; 9 nucleotides in the junction match TRBD2. The origin of this receptor is a woman aged 18-35 years in good health. The bases read TGTTCCAGCAGCTTCACGGGACTAGCAGCAATTAATGAGCAGTTCTTC. The encoded protein is CSSSFTGLAAINEQFF. With all but the CDR3 taken from the reference TRBV11-2 and TRBJ2-1 genes, the full variable domain is: EAGVAQSPRYKIIEKRQSVAFWCNPISGHATLYWYQQILGQGPKLLIQFQNNGVVDDSQLPKDRFSAERLKGVDSTLKIQPAKLEDSAVYLCSSSFTGLAAINEQFFGPGTRLTVL.